This T cell receptor (beta chain) is drawn from a study of control samples from healthy donors and cancer patients. Only in-frame clones appear in the TCRdb table, and some are missing; sequencing was by immunoSEQ multiplex PCR. The sample contains more than 100,000 clones, around 92% of which appear only once. Germline assignment: CDR1 MNHEY and CDR2 SMNVEV (reference sequence). V dropped 5 bases and J dropped 3 bases, with 20 bases sitting between them. The CDR3 totals 16 residues. The TCR sequence derives from a man in his forties or fifties with head and neck cancer. Sequencing input: PBMCs. The V gene is TRBV27, the J gene TRBJ2-7, with D maybe TRBD2 (6 bases). The CDR3 DNA reads as TGTGCCAGCAGTCACCTTTCCGGGACTCCGCTCTACGAGCAGTACTTC. It encodes CASSHLSGTPLYEQYF.